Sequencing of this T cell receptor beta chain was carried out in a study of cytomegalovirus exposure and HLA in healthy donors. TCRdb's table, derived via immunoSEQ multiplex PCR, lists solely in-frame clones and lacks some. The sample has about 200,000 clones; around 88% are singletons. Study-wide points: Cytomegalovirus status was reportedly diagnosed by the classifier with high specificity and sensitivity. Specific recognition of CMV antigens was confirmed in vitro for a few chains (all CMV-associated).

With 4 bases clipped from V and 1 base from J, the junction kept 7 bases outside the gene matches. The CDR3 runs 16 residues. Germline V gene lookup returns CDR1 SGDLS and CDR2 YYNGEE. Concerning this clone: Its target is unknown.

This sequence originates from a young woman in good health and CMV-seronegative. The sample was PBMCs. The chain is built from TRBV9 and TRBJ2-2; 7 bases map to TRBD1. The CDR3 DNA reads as TGTGCCAGCAGCCAAGGTCACAGGGGGAACACCGGGGAGCTGTTTTTT. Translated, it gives CASSQGHRGNTGELFF.